Presented here are 11 T cell receptor beta chains from one specimen sequenced in a study of blood T cell repertoires in COVID-19. Produced via immunoSEQ multiplex PCR; TCRdb's table is partial and in-frame only. The sample has about 150,000 clones; 83% are singletons. The sequenced material came from peripheral blood. The receptors were gathered from a woman aged 55-70 years with COVID-19, enrolled during active disease.

CDR3 nucleotide sequence: TGTGCCAGCAGTTTGTCGTACTCAACTAATGAAAAACTGTTTTTT. Translated: CASSLSYSTNEKLFF. This chain joins TRBV27 and TRBJ1-4; D gene uncertain. The CDR3 sequence is 15 residues long. The germline V gene has CDR1 MNHEY and CDR2 SMNVEV (reference sequence). The ends were cut back, 3 bases at V and 0 bases at J, with 8 bases in the middle.

The rearrangement links TRBV5-8 to TRBJ1-2; TRBD1 matches 7 bases. The V segment lost 4 bases and the J segment 6 bases; nucleotides outside the gene matches: 3. Germline CDR1 and CDR2: SGHTS and YDEGEE. There are 12 residues in the CDR3. Here the CDR3 DNA reads TGTGCCAGCAGCCCCGGGACAGATGGCTACACCTTC. This sequence encodes CASSPGTDGYTF.

The V and J genes are TRBV7-2 and TRBJ1-2, with D tentatively TRBD1 (6 bases). Germline V gene sequence: CDR1 SGHTA, CDR2 FQGNSA. The ends were cut back, 4 bases at V and 2 bases at J, with 14 bases in the middle. The CDR3 runs 15 residues. CDR3 sequence (DNA): TGTGCCAGCAGCTCCCGGGGGGGCAGAAACTATGGCTACACCTTC. It translates to CASSSRGGRNYGYTF.

This chain links TRBV6-1 with TRBJ1-5, with D unclear. The CDR3 loop spans 13 amino acids. The V gene's germline CDR1 is MNHNS and CDR2 SASEGT. Trimming cost V 1 base and J 4 bases, with 5 bases left between them. In DNA, the CDR3 is TGTGCCAGCAGTGAAGGAGTTAATCAGCCCCAGCATTTT. Its translation is CASSEGVNQPQHF.

The chain links TRBV5-1 to TRBJ2-6; the D is unclear. Germline V gene data show CDR1 as SGHRS and CDR2 as YFSETQ. The CDR3 is 17 amino acids. V was cut by 0 bases and J by 0 bases, with 10 bases left in between. CDR3 nucleotides: TGCGCCAGCAGCTTGGCCGTCAAGAGCTCTGGGGCCAACGTCCTGACTTTC. Translated, it gives CASSLAVKSSGANVLTF.

This clone was counted between two and nine times. The rearrangement links TRBV11-1 to TRBJ2-7, with a weak D call TRBD1 (5 bases). CDR3 length: 15 residues. The V end was cut by 1 base, the J end by 4 bases, with 14 bases between. The V gene's germline CDR1 is SGHAT and CDR2 FQDESV (reference sequence). CDR3 bases: TGTGCCAGCAGCTTAGGGGTGCCAGGGCGGTACGAGCAGTACGTC. The encoded protein is CASSLGVPGRYEQYV.

V usage is TRBV7-2 and J usage is TRBJ1-3; D perhaps matches TRBD1 (5 bases). The CDR3 runs 15 residues. Germline V lookup: CDR1 SGHTA, CDR2 FQGNSA. Trimming left V 4 bases short and J 0 bases short, with 10 bases between. The DNA of the CDR3 is TGTGCCAGCAGCTCACCAGGGATCTCTGGAAACACCATATATTTT. Protein product: CASSSPGISGNTIYF. Full variable domain (missing parts from reference TRBV7-2 and TRBJ1-3): GAGVSQSPSNKVTEKGKDVELRCDPISGHTALYWYRQSLGQGLEFLIYFQGNSAPDKSGLPSDRFSAERTGGSVSTLTIQRTQQEDSAVYLCASSSPGISGNTIYFGEGSWLTVV.

This chain links TRBV18 with TRBJ1-1; possible D gene TRBD1, 5 bases. V lost 3 bases, J lost 5 bases, and 13 bases lay in between. The germline CDR1 and CDR2 sequences are KGHSH and LQKENI. CDR3 length: 14 amino acids. The CDR3 is CASSPQGGRTEAFF. CDR3 sequence (DNA): TGTGCCAGCTCACCGCAGGGAGGACGGACTGAAGCTTTCTTT.

The V call is TRBV19, the J call TRBJ2-1, with 10 nucleotides matching TRBD2. After removal of 4 bases from V and 0 bases from J, the junction contained 0 bases not matched to a gene. This CDR3 has 15 residues. Germline loops: CDR1 LNHDA, CDR2 SQIVND (reference sequence). The CDR3 region is CASSTSGSSYNEQFF. DNA of the CDR3: TGTGCCAGTAGTACTAGCGGGAGCTCCTACAATGAGCAGTTCTTC.

This rearrangement joins TRBV2 to TRBJ1-3; TRBD1 is a possible D gene (5 bases). CDR1 SNHLY and CDR2 FYNNEI come from the germline V gene. Trimming cost V 5 bases and J 6 bases, with 11 bases left between them. The CDR3 is 13 amino acids. The CDR3 DNA sequence: TGTGCCAGCAGTATAACCAGGGAAAACACCATATATTTT. This translates into CASSITRENTIYF.

This chain's CDR3 is CASDRENTEAFF. In nucleotides, the CDR3 is TGTGCCTCCGACAGGGAGAACACTGAAGCTTTCTTT. The gene calls are TRBV30 and TRBJ1-1; 7 bases map to TRBD1. Trimming removed 7 bases from V and 1 base from J; junction bases left unmatched: 3. CDR3 length equals 12 residues. Germline values: CDR1 GTSNPN, CDR2 SVGIG (reference sequence).